The 16 T cell receptor beta chains below were found in one sample sequenced in a study of CD8 T cells in ankylosing spondylitis. TCRdb redid the calling of the 5' RACE reads with MiXCR, one entry per CDR3 protein. The sample records some 270,000 distinct CDR3 sequences, over 15% being singletons. Sequenced: blood, either unsorted or a sorted T cell fraction (not recorded which). Receptor source: a male donor with ankylosing spondylitis or in good health (not recorded which).

This clonotype was found many times. J is TRBJ2-1 and V is TRBV4-3; 9 bases line up with TRBD2. This CDR3 spans 17 amino acids. From germline, CDR1 is LGHNA and CDR2 YSLEER. Trimming at V came to 3 bases and at J to 0 bases, leaving 6 bases not matched to a gene. The CDR3 nucleotides are TGCGCCAGCAGCCAGGATAGAGCGGGAGGCTCCTACAATGAGCAGTTCTTC. Translating gives CASSQDRAGGSYNEQFF.

The rearrangement links TRBV4-3 to TRBJ2-2, with 7 bases fitting TRBD2. Germline-derived CDR1 and CDR2 are LGHNA and YSLEER. This CDR3 has 16 amino acids. Trimming at V came to 0 bases and at J to 5 bases, leaving 6 bases not matched to a gene. The CDR3 DNA follows: TGCGCCAGCAGCCAAGAAGACTCAGCGGGGACCGGGGAGCTGTTTTTT. Its translation is CASSQEDSAGTGELFF.

This clonotype was observed a few times. The chain carries TRBV2 and TRBJ2-7; 12 bases agree with TRBD2. Germline CDR1 reads SNHLY; CDR2 reads FYNNEI. V was pared by 7 bases and J by 0 bases, with 7 bases of the junction left unmatched. The CDR3 covers 16 residues. CDR3 in DNA: TGTGCCAGCACCCGGACTAGCGGGGCCCTCTCCTACGAGCAGTACTTC. Translation: CASTRTSGALSYEQYF.

This rearrangement joins TRBV11-2 to TRBJ2-1, with 16 bases that match TRBD2. This CDR3 region has 19 residues. Losses at the gene ends were 2 bases for V and 0 bases for J; bases not matched to a gene: 4. Germline assignment: CDR1 SGHAT and CDR2 FQNNGV. Here the CDR3 DNA reads TGTGCCAGCAGCTTAAGGGGACTAGCGGGAGGGCCCTCCTACAATGAGCAGTTCTTC. Encoded protein: CASSLRGLAGGPSYNEQFF.

The count of this clonotype is one. The gene calls are TRBV7-9 and TRBJ2-7; D may be TRBD2 (6 bases). This CDR3 comprises 16 residues. The V end lost 5 bases, the J end lost 0 bases, and 17 bases lay between the germline ends. The germline V gene encodes CDR1 SEHNR and CDR2 FQNEAQ (reference sequence). CDR3 amino acids: CASSPHGGGNSYEQYF. The DNA for the CDR3 is TGTGCCAGCAGCCCCCATGGCGGAGGGAACTCCTACGAGCAGTACTTC.

This clonotype was seen many times. The rearrangement uses TRBV27 and TRBJ1-5; 9 bases fit TRBD1. Trimming at V came to 0 bases and at J to 2 bases, leaving 5 bases not matched to a gene. CDR1 MNHEY and CDR2 SMNVEV come from the germline V gene (reference sequence). The CDR3 is 17 residues long. This CDR3 reads CASSLSSDRGGNQPQHF. The CDR3 DNA sequence: TGTGCCAGCAGTTTATCCTCGGACAGGGGTGGCAATCAGCCCCAGCATTTT.

This clonotype was detected ten times or more. The J gene is TRBJ2-7, the V gene TRBV5-1, with 10 bases that match TRBD2. The germline V gene has CDR1 SGHRS and CDR2 YFSETQ. The V and J ends lost 4 bases and 9 bases, in that order; junction bases with no gene match: 19. This CDR3 comprises 17 residues. The DNA of the CDR3 is TGCGCCAGCAGCACTAACCGGCTAGCGGGAGATACCCTTGTGCAGTACTTC. Amino acids: CASSTNRLAGDTLVQYF.

This clonotype was found a few times. V is TRBV7-2 and J is TRBJ2-3; D is ambiguous. The CDR3 spans 15 residues. Trimming took 1 base from V and 1 from J, leaving 9 bases between them. Germline V CDR1 and CDR2: SGHTA, FQGNSA. In DNA, the CDR3 is TGTGCCAGCAGCTTAGAGGGAAGGGGCACAGATACGCAGTATTTT. Translating gives CASSLEGRGTDTQYF.

A few counts support this clonotype. J is TRBJ1-2 and V is TRBV29-1; the D is unclear. Germline V gene sequence: CDR1 SQVTM, CDR2 ANQGSEA. Trimming shortened V by 2 bases and J by 2 bases, and 9 bases separated the two germline ends. The CDR3 totals 13 residues. This chain's CDR3 is CSVEIAGNYGYTF. CDR3 nucleotides: TGCAGCGTTGAAATCGCTGGGAACTATGGCTACACCTTC.

This rearrangement joins TRBV13 to TRBJ2-7; TRBD2 aligns across 7 bases. CDR3 length: 17 residues. The J segment lost 3 bases and the V segment lost 3 bases, leaving 14 bases of the junction unmatched. Germline V gene lookup returns CDR1 PRHDT and CDR2 FYEKMQ (reference sequence). The CDR3 DNA reads as TGTGCCAGCAGCTTTTCCCGGCTGAGCGGGGATTTCTACGAGCAGTACTTC. As protein: CASSFSRLSGDFYEQYF.

This clonotype was observed at least ten times. The V gene is TRBV12-3 or TRBV12-4, the J gene TRBJ2-7; 7 nucleotides match TRBD2. The CDR3 covers 14 residues. V gave up 3 bases and J gave up 4 bases; unmatched junction bases: 6. The DNA of the CDR3 is TGTGCCAGCAGTTTGGTAGCGGGTGGATACGAGCAGTACTTC. Amino acids: CASSLVAGGYEQYF.

This chain joins TRBV7-9 and TRBJ1-1; D uncertain. Germline assignment: CDR1 SEHNR and CDR2 FQNEAQ (reference sequence). V was clipped by 5 bases and J by 2 bases, with 9 bases between them. The CDR3 consists of 13 residues. CDR3 region: CASSVPANTEAFF. CDR3 in DNA: TGTGCCAGCAGCGTACCAGCAAACACTGAAGCTTTCTTT.

The rearrangement links TRBV29-1 to TRBJ2-5; 7 positions agree with TRBD1. The germline gives CDR1 SQVTM, CDR2 ANQGSEA. Unmatched junction bases numbered 9, after V lost 0 bases and J lost 2 bases. This CDR3 has 16 amino acids. CDR3 amino acids: CSVEDLRTGGQETQYF. The CDR3 DNA sequence: TGCAGCGTTGAAGATCTTCGGACAGGCGGGCAAGAGACCCAGTACTTC.

This clonotype was found many times. This chain joins TRBV29-1 and TRBJ2-4; 8 nucleotides agree with TRBD2. The CDR3 contains 16 residues. Losses at the gene ends were 6 bases for V and 0 bases for J; bases not matched to a gene: 10. Germline V gene lookup returns CDR1 SQVTM and CDR2 ANQGSEA. CDR3 sequence: CSVELAGWLAKNIQYF. DNA for the CDR3: TGCAGCGTCGAGCTAGCGGGTTGGCTAGCCAAAAACATTCAGTACTTC.

V is TRBV11-2 and J is TRBJ2-5; maybe TRBD1 (5 bases). CDR3 size: 17 residues. Germline CDR1 SGHAT, CDR2 FQNNGV. Trimming took 3 bases from V and 0 from J, leaving 17 bases between them. CDR3 in DNA: TGTGCCAGCAGCTTCTTTCCAGGACAAGGGGACCAAGAGACCCAGTACTTC. This codes for CASSFFPGQGDQETQYF. The full variable domain, in which reference TRBV11-2 and TRBJ2-5 provide the parts outside the CDR3, is EAGVAQSPRYKIIEKRQSVAFWCNPISGHATLYWYQQILGQGPKLLIQFQNNGVVDDSQLPKDRFSAERLKGVDSTLKIQPAKLEDSAVYLCASSFFPGQGDQETQYFGPGTRLLVL.

The sample holds a few counts of this clonotype. J is TRBJ2-5 and V is TRBV29-1, with TRBD2 as a possible D gene (6 bases). CDR1 is SQVTM, CDR2 ANQGSEA, per germline. V was trimmed by 6 bases and J by 6 bases, leaving 23 bases between them. The CDR3 has 15 amino acids. The CDR3 bases are TGCAGCGTACGACTAGTCACGGGGGATTACAAGACCCAGTACTTC. This translates into CSVRLVTGDYKTQYF.